The clone carrying this T cell receptor (beta chain) was seen at least ten times. Its antigen is undetermined. TCRdb passed the reads through MiXCR, listing each CDR3 protein once. The sample yields 600,000 to 800,000 distinct CDR3 sequences, roughly 24% seen once. The data stem from a study of T cell repertoires in cytomegalovirus infection. Study-wide background: Indications of both CMV infection and matching HLA type were provided by public TCR beta signatures.

V lost 2 bases, J lost 1 base, and 9 bases lay in between. The length of the CDR3 is 15 residues. Germline loops: CDR1 SGHVS, CDR2 FNYEAQ. Broader study findings: CMV-specific HLA-C-restricted TCR beta clonotypes dominated the ex vivo response. Cumulative public TCR beta family frequency identified carriers of CMV plus the relevant HLA.

This TCR derives from a human donor in good health (CMV status not recorded). Some clones in this sample may be carry-over from other donors' samples. The rearrangement uses TRBV7-6 and TRBJ2-1, with unresolved D. Sequencing used CD8+ T cells from PBMCs. CDR3: CASSLSYSSYNEQFF. The CDR3 nucleotides are TGTGCCAGCAGCTTAAGTTACAGTTCCTACAATGAGCAGTTCTTC.